The 25 T cell receptor beta chains below come from one sample, sequenced in a study of T cell responses to AZD1222 COVID-19 vaccine. Only in-frame clones appear in the TCRdb table, and some are missing; sequencing was by immunoSEQ multiplex PCR. The profile shows 160,000 or so clones, 90% of them singletons. The sequencing here drew on peripheral blood, taken on day 0 of AZD1222 vaccination. These receptors were obtained from an adult in good health.

V usage is TRBV4-1 and J usage is TRBJ2-3; 11 nucleotides match TRBD2. CDR3 length equals 17 residues. V lost 2 bases to trimming and J lost 3 bases; unmatched junction nucleotides: 7. Germline CDR1 MGHRA, CDR2 YSYEKL. The CDR3 spells CASSQRTTSGSTDTQYF. In DNA, the CDR3 is TGCGCCAGCAGCCAACGGACAACTAGCGGGAGTACAGATACGCAGTATTTT.

V gene TRBV19 combines with J gene TRBJ1-5; TRBD1 is a possible D gene (6 bases). The CDR3 covers 14 residues. CDR1 is LNHDA, CDR2 SQIVND, per germline (reference sequence). Trimming pared 4 bases from V and 3 bases from J, leaving 10 bases between. CDR3 sequence reads: CASSTTGNNQPQHF. The CDR3 DNA follows: TGTGCCAGTAGTACAACAGGGAACAATCAGCCCCAGCATTTT.

This chain joins TRBV29-1 and TRBJ1-1; D uncertain. The V gene's germline CDR1 is SQVTM and CDR2 ANQGSEA. V was shortened by 1 base and J by 4 bases, with 10 bases between the two germline ends. The CDR3 totals 13 residues. DNA for the CDR3: TGCAGCGTTGAAGGCCCAGTGGGCACTGAAGCTTTCTTT. It encodes CSVEGPVGTEAFF.

Of note for this clone: This sequence may be a read error, since a much larger clone differs from it by one base. The CDR3 DNA follows: TGTGCCAGCAGCGGGACAGGGGAAACAGATACGCAGTATTTT. Protein: CASSGTGETDTQYF. The chain combines TRBV7-9 with TRBJ2-3; 10 positions agree with TRBD1. This CDR3 comprises 14 residues. Germline V gives CDR1 SEHNR, CDR2 FQNEAQ (reference sequence). Trimming at V came to 5 bases and at J to 3 bases, leaving 2 bases not matched to a gene.

V gene TRBV7-2 combines with J gene TRBJ1-5, with 9 positions matching TRBD1. Germline CDR1 SGHTA, CDR2 FQGNSA. The CDR3 consists of 16 residues. V lost 4 bases, J lost 2 bases, and 6 bases stayed unmatched. This CDR3 reads CASSYTGGEGNQPQHF. The CDR3 nucleotides are TGTGCCAGCAGCTATACAGGGGGCGAGGGCAATCAGCCCCAGCATTTT.

The V gene is TRBV6-2 or TRBV6-3, the J gene TRBJ2-1; D unclear. This CDR3 contains 13 residues. V lost 6 bases and J lost 7, with 13 bases in between. The germline CDR1 and CDR2 sequences are MNHEY and SVGEGT. The CDR3 region has the DNA TGTGCCAGCAGCCCCATGCGAAGGAATGAGCAGTTCTTC. Protein: CASSPMRRNEQFF.

This clone was recorded once. This sequence joins TRBV6-1 and TRBJ1-1; D gene uncertain. The V end lost 3 bases, the J end lost 4 bases, and 12 bases lay between the germline ends. This CDR3 region has 14 residues. Germline V lookup: CDR1 MNHNS, CDR2 SASEGT. The CDR3 DNA is TGTGCCAGCAGTGATCCGGATGGGGTCACTGAAGCTTTCTTT. Residues: CASSDPDGVTEAFF.

The V gene is TRBV5-1, the J gene TRBJ2-1; 8 bases align to TRBD2. Germline lookup yields CDR1 SGHRS and CDR2 YFSETQ. Trimming took 2 bases from V and 6 from J; bases not matched to a gene: 7. The CDR3 covers 15 residues. The DNA for the CDR3 is TGCGCCAGCAGCTTTGTGGGCGGGAGGACCAATGAGCAGTTCTTC. It codes for CASSFVGGRTNEQFF. Variable domain in full (rest from reference TRBV5-1 and TRBJ2-1): KAGVTQTPRYLIKTRGQQVTLSCSPISGHRSVSWYQQTPGQGLQFLFEYFSETQRNKGNFPGRFSGRQFSNSRSEMNVSTLELGDSALYLCASSFVGGRTNEQFFGPGTRLTVL.

V is TRBV6-5 and J is TRBJ2-2, with D possibly being TRBD1 or TRBD2 (5 bases each). The CDR3 has 13 amino acids. Germline CDR1 reads MNHEY; CDR2 reads SVGAGI. Trimming took off 7 bases at V and 3 bases at J, with 9 bases between the two ends. DNA for the CDR3: TGTGCCAGCAACCGAGGGGACACCGGGGAGCTGTTTTTT. Translating gives CASNRGDTGELFF.

The sample holds a few counts of this clone. J is TRBJ1-6 and V is TRBV6-4; D is perhaps TRBD1 (5 bases). Germline V gives CDR1 MRHNA, CDR2 SNTAGT. Trimming took 7 bases from V and 3 from J, leaving 13 bases between them. CDR3 length equals 15 residues. Here the CDR3 DNA reads TGTGCCAGCACCCAGGGTTTTTACTATAATTCACCCCTCCACTTT. Encoded protein: CASTQGFYYNSPLHF.

The V gene is TRBV2, the J gene TRBJ2-7; 10 bases line up with TRBD1. This CDR3 is built from 15 residues. J gave up 1 base and V 6 bases, and 6 bases lay outside the gene matches. Germline CDR1 reads SNHLY; CDR2 reads FYNNEI. The CDR3 bases are TGTGCCAGCAGAAAAGACAGGGGGCTATCCTACGAGCAGTACTTC. It is translated as CASRKDRGLSYEQYF.

In its sample, this clone was seen a few times. V and J are TRBV3-1 (or the pseudogene TRBV3-2) and TRBJ2-2, with 8 positions matching TRBD2. Germline V CDR1 and CDR2: LGHDT, YNNKEL (reference sequence). J was trimmed by 1 base and V by 0 bases; bases with no gene match: 10. This CDR3 is built from 19 residues. CDR3 in amino acids: CASSQEWGNSGMNTGELFF. The CDR3 DNA reads as TGTGCCAGCAGCCAAGAATGGGGGAATAGCGGGATGAACACCGGGGAGCTGTTTTTT.

This clone has just one count. This sequence joins TRBV2 and TRBJ2-2, with 10 bases lining up with TRBD2. V gave up 7 bases and J gave up 5 bases; unmatched junction bases: 10. Germline V gene data show CDR1 as SNHLY and CDR2 as FYNNEI. CDR3 length: 16 amino acids. CDR3 nucleotide sequence: TGTGCCAGCAAGTGGTCGCTAGCGGGAGTTACCGGGGAGCTGTTTTTT. This encodes CASKWSLAGVTGELFF.

The sample holds one count of this clone. The rearrangement uses TRBV30 and TRBJ1-1, with TRBD1 matching 8 bases. The germline gives CDR1 GTSNPN, CDR2 SVGIG (reference sequence). This CDR3 contains 13 residues. V was clipped by 2 bases and J by 4 bases; unmatched bases: 3. The CDR3 here is CAWSSGGSTEAFF. CDR3 DNA sequence: TGTGCCTGGAGTTCAGGGGGCTCCACTGAAGCTTTCTTT.

The V call is TRBV28, the J call TRBJ2-3, with TRBD2 matching 10 bases. Germline assignment: CDR1 MDHEN and CDR2 SYDVKM. The CDR3 runs 14 residues. The J segment lost 2 bases and the V segment lost 6 bases, leaving 2 bases of the junction unmatched. The CDR3 DNA follows: TGTGCCAGCAGACTAGCGGGGACCACAGATACGCAGTATTTT. This sequence encodes CASRLAGTTDTQYF.

The rearrangement uses TRBV11-1 and TRBJ1-2; D possibly corresponds to TRBD1 (6 bases). Germline CDR1 SGHAT, CDR2 FQDESV (reference sequence). This CDR3 is 15 amino acids long. V lost 5 bases and J lost 3, with 16 bases in between. The CDR3 sequence is CASSPTGFVDYGYTF. The CDR3 DNA is TGTGCCAGCAGCCCTACAGGGTTTGTAGACTATGGCTACACCTTC.

The rearrangement uses TRBV7-2 and TRBJ2-7; possibly TRBD2 for D (5 bases). V gave up 3 bases and J gave up 3 bases, with 9 bases separating them. CDR3 length equals 13 residues. Per the germline V gene, CDR1 is SGHTA and CDR2 is FQGNSA. In nucleotides, the CDR3 is TGTGCCAGCAGCTTTAAGGGAGACTACGAGCAGTACTTC. Residues: CASSFKGDYEQYF.

The chain employs TRBV21-1 and TRBJ2-1; the table's D call, TRBD2, has no DNA check behind it. TRBV21-1 corresponds to a pseudogene. This CDR3 has 15 residues. The CDR3 nucleotides are TGTGCCAGCAGCAGACTAGCGGGAAGGTGCAATGAGCAGTTCTTC. Protein sequence: CASSRLAGRCNEQFF.

The J gene is TRBJ1-4, the V gene TRBV4-3; the D gene is possibly TRBD1 (6 bases). V lost 0 bases and J 8 bases, leaving 16 bases between the germline ends. CDR1 LGHNA and CDR2 YSLEER come from the germline V gene. CDR3 size: 16 residues. The CDR3 DNA reads as TGCGCCAGCAGCCAAGACATAGGGGGGATGGAGGAAAAACTGTTTTTT. This encodes CASSQDIGGMEEKLFF.

The chain recombines TRBV27 with TRBJ2-1; 11 bases match TRBD2. After removal of 5 bases from V and 3 bases from J, the junction contained 3 bases not matched to a gene. Germline CDR1 is MNHEY and CDR2 is SMNVEV (reference sequence). CDR3 size: 15 residues. The DNA for the CDR3 is TGTGCCAGCAGTCCCGGGACTAGCGGCTACAATGAGCAGTTCTTC. Translation: CASSPGTSGYNEQFF.

This clone was counted a single time. In the same sample, other DNA sequences code for this CDR3. The chain links TRBV7-3 to TRBJ2-1; TRBD1 aligns across 10 bases. This CDR3 has 15 amino acids. With 0 bases clipped from V and 6 bases from J, the junction kept 2 bases outside the gene matches. From germline, CDR1 is SGHTA and CDR2 FQGTGA. CDR3 sequence: CASSLTGTGVNEQFF. Here the CDR3 DNA reads TGTGCCAGCAGCTTAACTGGGACAGGGGTCAATGAGCAGTTCTTC.

CDR3 in DNA: TGTGCCAGCAGTTACCCGCCCGGACAGGGGGCAGGATCACCCCTCCACTTT. This gives the protein CASSYPPGQGAGSPLHF. The rearrangement links TRBV6-2 or TRBV6-3 to TRBJ1-6, with 11 bases matching TRBD1. The CDR3 spans 17 residues. J gave up 10 bases and V 2 bases, and 10 bases lay outside the gene matches. Germline CDR1 and CDR2: MNHEY and SVGEGT.

The chain combines TRBV5-4 with TRBJ2-1; a weak D match, TRBD2 (6 bases). The CDR3 is 15 amino acids. Germline loops: CDR1 SGHNT, CDR2 YYREEE (reference sequence). V gave up 3 bases and J gave up 4 bases, with 14 bases separating them. The CDR3 region is CASSSSGRAYNEQFF. CDR3 DNA: TGTGCCAGCAGCTCCTCCGGGAGAGCTTACAATGAGCAGTTCTTC.

This clone was observed a single time. The gene calls are TRBV7-8 and TRBJ1-1; TRBD1 agrees at 7 bases. There are 16 residues in the CDR3. With V trimmed by 5 bases and J by 3 bases, 12 bases remained unmatched. Germline V gene sequence: CDR1 SGHVS, CDR2 FQNEAQ. CDR3 coding DNA: TGTGCCAGCAGCCGACTTCCGACAGGGCCATACACTGAAGCTTTCTTT. This encodes CASSRLPTGPYTEAFF. The entire variable domain, with the rest obtained from reference TRBV7-8 and TRBJ1-1, is as follows: GAGVSQSPRYKVAKRGQDVALRCDPISGHVSLFWYQQALGQGPEFLTYFQNEAQLDKSGLPSDRFFAERPEGSVSTLKIQRTQQEDSAVYLCASSRLPTGPYTEAFFGQGTRLTVV.

The chain has TRBV4-2 and TRBJ2-7, with 13 bases fitting TRBD2. CDR1 LGHNA and CDR2 YNFKEQ come from the germline V gene. This CDR3 is built from 17 residues. J lost 3 bases, V lost 2 bases, and 7 bases had no gene match. CDR3 DNA sequence: TGTGCCAGCAGCCAAACAAGATGGACTAGCGGGAGCTACGAGCAGTACTTC. Translation: CASSQTRWTSGSYEQYF.